One and the same sample provided the 21 T cell receptor beta chains below, sequenced in a study of T cell repertoires in cytomegalovirus infection. TCRdb reprocessed the reads via MiXCR and lists one record per CDR3 protein. The sample holds under 600,000 distinct CDR3 sequences, approximately 17% seen once. The sequencing input was CD8+ T cells from PBMCs. These receptors were taken from a human donor in good health (CMV status not recorded). Some clones in this sample may be carry-over from other donors' samples.

This clonotype was seen ten or more times. V and J are TRBV7-8 and TRBJ2-6, with 7 bases identical to TRBD1. The length of the CDR3 is 18 residues. CDR1 is SGHVS and CDR2 is FQNEAQ in the germline V gene. J lost 0 bases, V lost 2 bases, and 7 bases had no gene match. DNA for the CDR3: TGTGCCAGCAGCTTAAAGGACAGGTTCCTCTCTGGGGCCAACGTCCTGACTTTC. Amino acids: CASSLKDRFLSGANVLTF.

This clonotype was seen repeatedly, ten times or more. Here the CDR3 DNA reads TGTGCCAGCAGCCCCAAGATGAGGGGTGGTAATGAAAAACTGTTTTTT. It translates to CASSPKMRGGNEKLFF. The rearrangement uses TRBV7-9 and TRBJ1-4, with D possibly matching TRBD1 (5 bases). In germline, CDR1 is SEHNR, CDR2 FQNEAQ (reference sequence). Trimming left V 5 bases short and J 4 bases short, with 17 bases between. This CDR3 region has 16 residues.

This clonotype has more than one count but fewer than ten. This rearrangement joins TRBV12-3 or TRBV12-4 to TRBJ2-3; possibly TRBD1 for D (6 bases). The V and J ends lost 8 bases and 0 bases respectively, with 12 bases between them. The CDR3 has 14 amino acids. The CDR3 loop reads CASGTGFSTDTQYF. CDR3 in DNA: TGTGCCAGCGGAACAGGGTTCAGCACAGATACGCAGTATTTT.

This clonotype has at least ten counts. J is TRBJ2-6 and V is TRBV12-3 or TRBV12-4, with 10 bases identical to TRBD2. Germline trimming cut 3 bases from V and 0 bases from J; bases unmatched to any gene: 11. The CDR3 length is 20 residues. In DNA form, the CDR3 reads TGTGCCAGCAGTTTTGTCTTAGCGGGGGGCACAAGCTCTGGGGCCAACGTCCTGACTTTC. Amino acid sequence: CASSFVLAGGTSSGANVLTF.

This clonotype occurred many times. The gene calls are TRBV27 and TRBJ2-7; D perhaps matches TRBD2 (5 bases). The V end lost 8 bases, the J end lost 2 bases, and 7 bases lay between the germline ends. The germline CDR1 and CDR2 sequences are MNHEY and SMNVEV (reference sequence). The CDR3 runs to 11 residues. The CDR3 DNA reads as TGTGCCAGCGGACTCACCTACGAGCAGTACTTC. This codes for CASGLTYEQYF.

This clonotype was seen more than once but under ten times. This chain connects TRBV19 to TRBJ1-1; maybe TRBD1 (6 bases). The V gene lost 7 bases and the J gene lost 1 base, with 16 bases spanning the gap. CDR1 and CDR2 from the germline V gene are LNHDA and SQIVND (reference sequence). CDR3 length: 15 amino acids. The CDR3, as DNA: TGTGCCAGTACCCCTAACCGGGGGCAGAACACTGAAGCTTTCTTT. This sequence encodes CASTPNRGQNTEAFF.

This CDR3 is CASSVTSDSYEQYF. In DNA, the CDR3 is TGCGCCAGCAGTGTGACTAGCGACTCCTACGAGCAGTACTTC. The chain combines TRBV10-2 with TRBJ2-7; TRBD2 matches 8 bases. V lost 4 bases to trimming and J lost 0 bases; unmatched junction nucleotides: 2. The CDR3 runs 14 residues. CDR1 and CDR2 from the germline V gene are WSHSY and SAAADI.

This clonotype was recorded at least ten times. CDR3 in DNA: TGTGCCAGCAGCTTAGGTAGCGGGCTCTCCTACAATGAGCAGTTCTTC. Its translation: CASSLGSGLSYNEQFF. The chain joins TRBV7-9 to TRBJ2-1, with 7 bases identical to TRBD2. CDR1 is SEHNR and CDR2 is FQNEAQ in the germline V gene (reference sequence). This CDR3 is 16 amino acids long. V lost 1 base and J lost 0; bases outside the gene matches: 3.

The rearrangement uses TRBV27 and TRBJ1-4, with 8 bases that match TRBD1. The CDR3 is 16 residues long. Germline-derived CDR1 and CDR2 are MNHEY and SMNVEV (reference sequence). Losses at the gene ends were 5 bases for V and 7 bases for J; bases not matched to a gene: 12. CDR3 loop: CASSSTTGAQGEKLFF. The CDR3 DNA reads TGTGCCAGCAGTAGTACGACAGGGGCCCAAGGTGAAAAACTGTTTTTT. Together with reference TRBV27 and TRBJ1-4, the CDR3 gives the full variable domain: EAQVTQNPRYLITVTGKKLTVTCSQNMNHEYMSWYRQDPGLGLRQIYYSMNVEVTDKGDVPEGYKVSRKEKRNFPLILESPSPNQTSLYFCASSSTTGAQGEKLFFGSGTQLSVL.

This clonotype was observed at least ten times. This rearrangement joins TRBV5-6 to TRBJ1-5; D is ambiguous. The ends were cut back, 3 bases at V and 0 bases at J, with 10 bases in the middle. This CDR3 region has 15 residues. Germline CDR1 reads SGHDT; CDR2 reads YYEEEE. The CDR3: CASSYQWDSNQPQHF. DNA of the CDR3: TGTGCCAGCAGCTATCAATGGGATAGCAATCAGCCCCAGCATTTT.

This clonotype was recorded at least ten times. The chain is built from TRBV7-8 and TRBJ2-3; the D gene is possibly TRBD2 (5 bases). CDR1 and CDR2 (germline): SGHVS, FQNEAQ. CDR3 size: 17 residues. V was pared by 5 bases and J by 5 bases, with 23 bases between. The CDR3 DNA follows: TGTGCCAGCAGCCCGCACCTGGCGGGCTTCCCTGAAGATACGCAGTATTTT. Residues: CASSPHLAGFPEDTQYF.

This clonotype has at least ten counts. J is TRBJ2-7 and V is TRBV5-4; TRBD2 matches at 9 bases. Losses at the gene ends were 4 bases for V and 7 bases for J; bases not matched to a gene: 6. The CDR3 consists of 13 residues. Germline values: CDR1 SGHNT, CDR2 YYREEE (reference sequence). The CDR3: CASSRGTSIEQYF. CDR3 in DNA: TGTGCCAGCAGCAGAGGGACTAGCATTGAGCAGTACTTC.

This clonotype was observed a single time. The J gene is TRBJ2-7, the V gene TRBV7-2; D gene unclear. CDR3 size: 15 residues. Germline values: CDR1 SGHTA, CDR2 FQGNSA. CDR3 bases: TGTGCGAGAAGCTTGAACCGATCGGAACTCTACGAGCAGTACTTC. Amino acids: CARSLNRSELYEQYF.

This clonotype was seen only a few times. The chain recombines TRBV6-1 with TRBJ1-5, with D perhaps matching TRBD1 (5 bases). The V end was cut by 7 bases, the J end by 3 bases, with 13 bases between. The germline V gene has CDR1 MNHNS and CDR2 SASEGT. This CDR3 spans 14 amino acids. CDR3 protein: CASISQGYNQPQHF. CDR3 nucleotides: TGTGCCAGCATTTCGCAGGGTTACAATCAGCCCCAGCATTTT.

This clonotype was observed a handful of times. The chain is built from TRBV19 and TRBJ2-2, with D maybe TRBD1 (5 bases). CDR3 length: 14 amino acids. The germline V gene has CDR1 LNHDA and CDR2 SQIVND (reference sequence). Trimming removed 5 bases at V and 9 bases at J, with 16 bases between. Here the CDR3 DNA reads TGTGCCAGTAGTTGGACAACCCTGATTAGGGAGCTGTTTTTT. As protein: CASSWTTLIRELFF.

Details on this clonotype: Possible read error: a much larger clone is one base away. The chain employs TRBV5-4 and TRBJ2-3, with a weak D call TRBD2 (6 bases). Germline V gene sequence: CDR1 SGHNT, CDR2 YYREEE (reference sequence). The CDR3 extends over 15 amino acids. V lost 3 bases, J lost 4 bases, and 15 bases lay in between. The CDR3 bases are TGTGCCAGCAGCTGGACTATCGAACTCGCAGATACGCAGTATTTT. The encoded protein is CASSWTIELADTQYF.

This clonotype was picked up a small number of times. V is TRBV12-3 or TRBV12-4 and J is TRBJ1-2, with TRBD1 as a possible D gene (5 bases). The CDR3 covers 15 residues. Trimming took 0 bases from V and 7 from J, leaving 15 bases between them. CDR3 DNA sequence: TGTGCCAGCAGTTTAGCGTCGCAGGGCCTCAGTGGCTACACCTTC. Translated, it gives CASSLASQGLSGYTF.

With regard to this clonotype: The final CDR3 position lacks the conserved phenylalanine or tryptophan, pointing to a likely read error. This chain connects TRBV27 to TRBJ2-6; unclear D gene. The CDR3 consists of 14 residues. V was trimmed by 2 bases and J by 4 bases, leaving 6 bases between them. The V gene's germline CDR1 is MNHEY and CDR2 SMNVEV (reference sequence). Here the CDR3 reads CASSLGSGANVLTL. For the CDR3, the DNA is TGTGCCAGCAGTTTAGGGTCCGGGGCCAACGTCCTGACTTTA.

This clonotype has a count of ten or more. The chain has TRBV29-1 and TRBJ2-3, with 7 bases identical to TRBD2. Germline loops: CDR1 SQVTM, CDR2 ANQGSEA. The V gene end was trimmed by 4 bases and the J gene end by 0 bases; junction bases not matched to a gene: 7. This CDR3 is 15 amino acids long. Here the CDR3 DNA reads TGCAGCGTTGGACTAGCCGATTACAGCACAGATACGCAGTATTTT. Translation gives CSVGLADYSTDTQYF.

The genes are TRBV2 and TRBJ2-1; TRBD1 matches at 7 bases. The V segment lost 4 bases and the J segment 3 bases; nucleotides outside the gene matches: 3. The CDR3 totals 14 residues. Germline-derived CDR1 and CDR2 are SNHLY and FYNNEI. As DNA, the CDR3 is TGTGCCAGCAGTGCGGACAGGAGCTACAATGAGCAGTTCTTC. It encodes CASSADRSYNEQFF.

The chain joins TRBV2 to TRBJ2-1; possibly TRBD1 for D (6 bases). The CDR3 runs to 15 residues. Germline CDR1 reads SNHLY; CDR2 reads FYNNEI. With 3 bases removed from V and 10 bases from J, the gap between germline ends came to 19 bases. CDR3 region: CASSEDLGTLEEQFF. The CDR3 bases are TGTGCCAGCAGTGAGGATTTAGGGACACTCGAGGAGCAGTTCTTC.